This T cell receptor beta chain was sequenced during a study of kidney transplant recipient with SARS-CoV-2 infection. TCRdb independently ran MiXCR on the reads; one entry per CDR3 protein. The sample contains 200,000 to 250,000 distinct CDR3 sequences, more than 25% of which appear only once. This CDR3 spans 13 amino acids. CDR1 SGHNT and CDR2 YYREEE come from the germline V gene (reference sequence). V lost 2 bases, J lost 3 bases, and 8 bases lay in between. This clonotype was counted many times. The clonotype comes from a young adult male patient who had COVID-19 and was a kidney transplant recipient. Some T cells may be transferred from the graft donor. The rearrangement uses TRBV5-4 and TRBJ1-1; the D gene is possibly TRBD1 (6 bases). The specimen comprised a blood sample, sampled at baseline and between days 110 and 120 from a kidney transplant recipient. CDR3 DNA sequence: TGTGCCAGCAGCTTACAGGGAGACACTGAAGCTTTCTTT. This encodes CASSLQGDTEAFF.